These T cell receptor beta chains were read from a single sample in a study of T cell responses to AZD1222 COVID-19 vaccine. Libraries were prepared by immunoSEQ multiplex PCR; TCRdb keeps only in-frame clonotypes and omits some of them. The sample consists of more than 100,000 clones, 87% of them appearing once. The input for sequencing was peripheral blood, taken on day 0 of AZD1222 vaccination. The source is an adult in good health. CDR3s leave out the opening cysteine and the closing phenylalanine or tryptophan. The order of the fields is J gene, D gene, V gene, CDR3 protein. A D gene is named only where the DNA matches it firmly.

j_call: TRBJ1-4; d_call: -; v_call: TRBV6-5; cdr3_aa: ASSPVGDPEKLF
j_call: TRBJ2-3; d_call: TRBD2; v_call: TRBV19; cdr3_aa: ASSSGLAGNTDTQY
j_call: TRBJ1-3; d_call: -; v_call: TRBV12-3/TRBV12-4; cdr3_aa: AMVGGGNTIY
j_call: TRBJ2-3; d_call: -; v_call: TRBV7-9; cdr3_aa: ASSLRPATEDTQY
j_call: TRBJ1-5; d_call: -; v_call: TRBV9; cdr3_aa: ASSTDGFNQPQH
j_call: TRBJ1-5; d_call: -; v_call: TRBV23-1; cdr3_aa: ASSLTGWDQPQH
j_call: TRBJ1-3; d_call: -; v_call: TRBV18; cdr3_aa: ASSPPNRPHSGNTIY
j_call: TRBJ1-1; d_call: -; v_call: TRBV10-3; cdr3_aa: AISEYRSNTEAF
j_call: TRBJ2-7; d_call: -; v_call: TRBV25-1; cdr3_aa: ASSEGSYEQY
j_call: TRBJ1-1; d_call: -; v_call: TRBV24-1; cdr3_aa: ATNQTGNTEAF